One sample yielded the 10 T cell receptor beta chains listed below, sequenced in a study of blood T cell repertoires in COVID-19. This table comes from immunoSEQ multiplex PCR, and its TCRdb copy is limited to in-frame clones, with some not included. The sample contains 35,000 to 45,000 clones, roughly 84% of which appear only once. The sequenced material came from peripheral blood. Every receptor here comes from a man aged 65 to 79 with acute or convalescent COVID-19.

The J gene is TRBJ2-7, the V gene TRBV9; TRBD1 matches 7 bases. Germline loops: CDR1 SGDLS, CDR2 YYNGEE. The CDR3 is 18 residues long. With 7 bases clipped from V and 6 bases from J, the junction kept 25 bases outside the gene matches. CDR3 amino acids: CASGEKPGQSPGSREQYF. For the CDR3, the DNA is TGTGCCAGCGGGGAGAAACCGGGACAGTCCCCTGGTTCGCGCGAGCAGTACTTC.

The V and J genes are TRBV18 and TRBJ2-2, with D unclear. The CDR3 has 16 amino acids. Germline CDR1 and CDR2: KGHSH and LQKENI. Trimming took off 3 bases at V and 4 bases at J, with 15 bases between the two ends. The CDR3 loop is CASSPLRFISTGELFF. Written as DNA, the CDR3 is TGTGCCAGCTCACCTTTGAGGTTTATCAGCACCGGGGAGCTGTTTTTT.

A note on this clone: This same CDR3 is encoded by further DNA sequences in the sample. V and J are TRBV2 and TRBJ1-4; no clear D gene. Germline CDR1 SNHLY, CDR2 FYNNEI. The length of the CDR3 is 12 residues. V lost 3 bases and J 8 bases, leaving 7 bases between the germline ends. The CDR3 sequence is CASSDRGEKLFF. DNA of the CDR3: TGTGCCAGCAGTGATCGCGGGGAAAAACTGTTTTTT.

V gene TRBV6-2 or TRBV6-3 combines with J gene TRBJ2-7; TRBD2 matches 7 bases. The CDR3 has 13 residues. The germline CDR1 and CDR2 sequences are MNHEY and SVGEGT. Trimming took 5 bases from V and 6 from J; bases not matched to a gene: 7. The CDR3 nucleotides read TGTGCCAGCAGTAACGCGGGGGTTAGCGAGCAGTACTTC. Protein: CASSNAGVSEQYF.

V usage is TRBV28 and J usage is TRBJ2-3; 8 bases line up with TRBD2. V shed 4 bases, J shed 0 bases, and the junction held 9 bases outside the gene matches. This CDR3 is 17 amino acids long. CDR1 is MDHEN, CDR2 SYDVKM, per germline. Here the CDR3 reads CASSSSASGLSTDTQYF. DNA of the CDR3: TGTGCCAGCAGTTCATCTGCTAGCGGGCTGAGCACAGATACGCAGTATTTT.

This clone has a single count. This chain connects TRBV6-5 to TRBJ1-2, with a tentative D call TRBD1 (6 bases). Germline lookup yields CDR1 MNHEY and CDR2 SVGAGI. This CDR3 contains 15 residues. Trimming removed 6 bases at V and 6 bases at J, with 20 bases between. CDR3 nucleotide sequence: TGTGCCAGCAGCTCCAGAGTGGGGGCGTCCGATGGCTACACCTTC. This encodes CASSSRVGASDGYTF.

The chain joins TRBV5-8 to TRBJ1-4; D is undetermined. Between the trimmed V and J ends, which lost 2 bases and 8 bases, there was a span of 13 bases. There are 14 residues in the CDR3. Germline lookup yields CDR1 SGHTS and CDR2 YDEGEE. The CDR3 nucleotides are TGTGCCAGCAGCTTTACACTTCGGGGAGAAAAACTGTTTTTT. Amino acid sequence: CASSFTLRGEKLFF.

The CDR3 is CASSSGLARRGEQYF. The CDR3 DNA reads as TGTGCCAGCAGCTCCGGACTAGCTCGAAGGGGCGAGCAGTACTTC. The chain has TRBV5-8 and TRBJ2-7; 8 bases line up with TRBD2. Looked up from germline, CDR1 is SGHTS and CDR2 is YDEGEE. The CDR3 totals 15 residues. V shed 3 bases, J shed 6 bases, and the junction held 11 bases outside the gene matches.

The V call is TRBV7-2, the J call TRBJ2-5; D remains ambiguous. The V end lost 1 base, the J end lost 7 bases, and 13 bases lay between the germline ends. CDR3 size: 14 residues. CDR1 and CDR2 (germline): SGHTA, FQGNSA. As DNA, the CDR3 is TGTGCCAGCAGCTTAGAGGCCGGCCCAGGGACCCAGTACTTC. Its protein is CASSLEAGPGTQYF.

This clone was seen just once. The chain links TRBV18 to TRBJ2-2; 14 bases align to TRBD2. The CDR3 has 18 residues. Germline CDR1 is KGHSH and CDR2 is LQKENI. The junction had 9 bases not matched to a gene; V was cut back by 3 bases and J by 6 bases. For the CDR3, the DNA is TGTGCCAGCTCACCTCTAGGGACTAGCGGGAGTATCGCCGGGGAGCTGTTTTTT. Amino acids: CASSPLGTSGSIAGELFF.